This T cell receptor (beta chain) is drawn from a study of blood T cell repertoires in COVID-19. Overall study context: T cells, B-cell-depleted T cells, or PBMCs supplied cDNA or gDNA.

The germline CDR1 and CDR2 sequences are KGHSH and LQKENI. Trimming took 6 bases from V and 4 from J, leaving 12 bases between them. The CDR3 consists of 14 residues. Original processing notes: Reference gene primer amplification in the assay estimated nucleated cell counts. The data were produced by immunoSEQ multiplex PCR, yet TCRdb's version contains in-frame clones alone and is incomplete. For V, J and clone size, that table is used; D and trimming come from the DNA. The table lists approximately 200,000 clones, 65% to 85% of them singletons, with 3% to 3.5% in the top ten. This TCR was recovered from a woman aged 30 to 39 who had recovered from COVID-19. This chain joins TRBV18 and TRBJ1-4; D is unclear. The specimen sequenced was peripheral blood. Here the CDR3 reads CASSAGGSNEKLFF. The CDR3 bases are TGTGCCAGCTCCGCAGGTGGAAGTAATGAAAAACTGTTTTTT.